These 10 T cell receptor beta chains were all obtained from the same sample, sequenced in a study of cytomegalovirus exposure and HLA in healthy donors. The PCR used 60 Vbeta and 13 Jbeta primers. TCRdb's table, derived via immunoSEQ multiplex PCR, lists solely in-frame clones and lacks some. The sample lists 150,000 to 200,000 clones, roughly 78% occurring once. Material: PBMCs. The source of these receptors is a woman aged 25 to 45 in good health and CMV-seronegative.

The rearrangement links TRBV5-1 to TRBJ1-1, with 9 bases fitting TRBD1. Germline trimming cut 3 bases from V and 4 bases from J; bases unmatched to any gene: 7. This CDR3 has 15 amino acids. Germline CDR1 and CDR2: SGHRS and YFSETQ. CDR3 protein: CASSWSGTGTTEAFF. DNA for the CDR3: TGCGCCAGCAGCTGGTCCGGGACAGGGACCACTGAAGCTTTCTTT.

The chain uses TRBV7-2 and TRBJ1-6, with 7 bases aligning to TRBD1. J was trimmed by 4 bases and V by 4 bases; bases with no gene match: 4. This CDR3 is 15 amino acids long. Germline V gene lookup returns CDR1 SGHTA and CDR2 FQGNSA. CDR3 DNA: TGTGCCAGCAGCTCCCAGGGACAGTATAATTCACCCCTCCACTTT. It specifies CASSSQGQYNSPLHF. The variable domain in full, with the rest retrieved from reference TRBV7-2 and TRBJ1-6, is GAGVSQSPSNKVTEKGKDVELRCDPISGHTALYWYRQSLGQGLEFLIYFQGNSAPDKSGLPSDRFSAERTGGSVSTLTIQRTQQEDSAVYLCASSSQGQYNSPLHFGNGTRLTVT.

The chain combines TRBV6-1 with TRBJ2-7; 9 positions agree with TRBD1. Germline CDR1 reads MNHNS; CDR2 reads SASEGT. After removal of 6 bases from V and 1 base from J, the junction contained 4 bases not matched to a gene. The CDR3 runs 14 residues. DNA of the CDR3: TGTGCCAGCAGGAGAGGGACAGGGTCCTACGAGCAGTACTTC. Protein sequence: CASRRGTGSYEQYF.

CDR3: CASSRGLAFTRNEQYF. The CDR3 DNA follows: TGTGCCAGCAGCCGGGGACTAGCCTTTACTAGGAACGAGCAGTACTTC. The chain uses TRBV7-2 and TRBJ2-7; 9 bases are shared with TRBD2. The CDR3 runs to 16 residues. CDR1 is SGHTA and CDR2 is FQGNSA in the germline V gene. Trimming at V came to 5 bases and at J to 5 bases, leaving 13 bases not matched to a gene.

The V gene is TRBV5-1, the J gene TRBJ1-4, with 11 bases identical to TRBD1. The length of the CDR3 is 14 residues. Losses at the gene ends were 4 bases for V and 8 bases for J; bases not matched to a gene: 4. Germline CDR1 SGHRS, CDR2 YFSETQ. The CDR3 protein is CASSMGQGEEKLFF. In DNA, the CDR3 is TGCGCCAGCAGCATGGGACAGGGGGAAGAAAAACTGTTTTTT.

CDR3 sequence (DNA): TGTGCCAGTAGTCCGGAGGGAGGCCGGAGAGGTGAGACCCAGTACTTC. It is translated as CASSPEGGRRGETQYF. V is TRBV19 and J is TRBJ2-5, with D perhaps TRBD2 (6 bases). V was clipped by 5 bases and J by 5 bases, with 21 bases between them. The CDR3 runs to 16 residues. The germline CDR1 and CDR2 sequences are LNHDA and SQIVND (reference sequence). Combining the CDR3 with reference TRBV19 and TRBJ2-5 gives the whole variable domain DGGITQSPKYLFRKEGQNVTLSCEQNLNHDAMYWYRQDPGQGLRLIYYSQIVNDFQKGDIAEGYSVSREKKESFPLTVTSAQKNPTAFYLCASSPEGGRRGETQYFGPGTRLLVL.

The chain employs TRBV30 and TRBJ1-2; maybe TRBD1 (5 bases). Germline CDR1 and CDR2: GTSNPN and SVGIG (reference sequence). This CDR3 is 13 amino acids long. V was pared by 8 bases and J by 4 bases, with 17 bases between. The DNA for the CDR3 is TGTGCCAGAACACAGGATCTCCTCTATGGCTACACCTTC. It encodes CARTQDLLYGYTF.

The gene calls are TRBV9 and TRBJ2-2; TRBD1 aligns across 10 bases. The V and J ends lost 3 bases and 2 bases, in that order; junction bases with no gene match: 4. In germline, CDR1 is SGDLS, CDR2 YYNGEE. The CDR3 runs 16 residues. For the CDR3, the DNA is TGTGCCAGCAGCGCCCGGACAGGGGGTAACACCGGGGAGCTGTTTTTT. Encoded protein: CASSARTGGNTGELFF. Based on the CDR3 plus reference TRBV9 and TRBJ2-2, the full variable domain is DSGVTQTPKHLITATGQRVTLRCSPRSGDLSVYWYQQSLDQGLQFLIQYYNGEERAKGNILERFSAQQFPDLHSELNLSSLELGDSALYFCASSARTGGNTGELFFGEGSRLTVL.

This rearrangement joins TRBV29-1 to TRBJ2-5; a weak D match, TRBD1 (6 bases). V lost 7 bases to trimming and J lost 0 bases, with 9 bases between them. The germline V gene has CDR1 SQVTM and CDR2 ANQGSEA. There are 12 residues in the CDR3. The CDR3 here is CSAGQNQETQYF. In DNA form, the CDR3 reads TGCAGCGCCGGACAGAACCAAGAGACCCAGTACTTC.

The V call is TRBV15, the J call TRBJ1-2; perhaps TRBD1 as D (5 bases). The CDR3 loop spans 14 amino acids. The germline V gene has CDR1 LNHNV and CDR2 YYDKDF (reference sequence). The V gene lost 1 base and the J gene lost 4 bases, with 10 bases spanning the gap. Here the CDR3 DNA reads TGTGCCACCAGCAGAGGCGGGGGATTCTATGGCTACACCTTC. It specifies CATSRGGGFYGYTF. Complete variable domain (other parts from reference TRBV15 and TRBJ1-2): DAMVIQNPRYQVTQFGKPVTLSCSQTLNHNVMYWYQQKSSQAPKLLFHYYDKDFNNEADTPDNFQSRRPNTSFCFLDIRSPGLGDTAMYLCATSRGGGFYGYTFGSGTRLTVV.